Listed below are T cell receptor beta chains from one sample, sequenced in a study of CD4 T cells in relation to SARS-CoV-2 and coronaviruses. The data were produced by immunoSEQ multiplex PCR, yet TCRdb's version contains in-frame clones alone and is incomplete. The data show about 26,000 clones, 73% seen once. No antigen has been assigned to these receptors. The specimen sequenced was CD4+ T cells from PBMCs, cultured in vitro. These receptors all come from a human donor in good health. Both conserved end residues are part of each CDR3. The order of the fields is J gene, D gene, V gene, CDR3 protein. The D gene is left open where the match is weak.

J gene: TRBJ2-6; D gene: -; V gene: TRBV9; CDR3 protein: CASSVRSQGANVLTF
J gene: TRBJ2-3; D gene: -; V gene: TRBV20-1; CDR3 protein: CSASRSSTDTQYF
J gene: TRBJ1-1; D gene: -; V gene: TRBV18; CDR3 protein: CASSPSVGGPEAFF
J gene: TRBJ2-2; D gene: TRBD2; V gene: TRBV10-3; CDR3 protein: CAIRKGLQNTGELFF
J gene: TRBJ1-2; D gene: TRBD1; V gene: TRBV10-2; CDR3 protein: CASKINAGQGRGYTF
J gene: TRBJ2-3; D gene: TRBD2; V gene: TRBV7-2; CDR3 protein: CASSGRIAGATDTQYF
J gene: TRBJ2-5; D gene: TRBD1; V gene: TRBV4-2; CDR3 protein: CASSQEQGRWETQYF
J gene: TRBJ2-1; D gene: -; V gene: TRBV10-3; CDR3 protein: CAIGGDADSNEQFF
J gene: TRBJ1-2; D gene: -; V gene: TRBV19; CDR3 protein: CASSIKHGYTF
J gene: TRBJ1-4; D gene: -; V gene: TRBV5-4; CDR3 protein: CASSLEIGANEKLFF
J gene: TRBJ1-3; D gene: -; V gene: TRBV19; CDR3 protein: CATSGTAGNTIYF
J gene: TRBJ1-2; D gene: -; V gene: TRBV19; CDR3 protein: CASSSGWPYYGYTF
J gene: TRBJ1-5; D gene: TRBD1; V gene: TRBV5-1; CDR3 protein: CASSPETGFYQPQHF
J gene: TRBJ1-4; D gene: -; V gene: TRBV7-9; CDR3 protein: CASSRRAFRSGEKLFF
J gene: TRBJ2-7; D gene: TRBD1; V gene: TRBV5-4; CDR3 protein: CASSFQGARSEQYF
J gene: TRBJ2-1; D gene: -; V gene: TRBV19; CDR3 protein: CASSSWGDYNEQFF
J gene: TRBJ1-1; D gene: -; V gene: TRBV4-3; CDR3 protein: CASSPSGRGGDTEAFF
J gene: TRBJ1-2; D gene: TRBD1; V gene: TRBV5-1; CDR3 protein: CASSLETGGFGYTF
J gene: TRBJ1-3; D gene: -; V gene: TRBV9; CDR3 protein: CASSVEGAGNTIYF
J gene: TRBJ2-1; D gene: TRBD1; V gene: TRBV20-1; CDR3 protein: CSASEPGQDSRGQFF
J gene: TRBJ1-2; D gene: -; V gene: TRBV27; CDR3 protein: CASSLWAGMSSYGYTF
J gene: TRBJ1-1; D gene: -; V gene: TRBV4-1; CDR3 protein: CASSQEERTLNTEAFF
J gene: TRBJ2-5; D gene: -; V gene: TRBV6-2/TRBV6-3; CDR3 protein: CANSYLLRETQYF
J gene: TRBJ1-1; D gene: -; V gene: TRBV12-3/TRBV12-4; CDR3 protein: CASSRGENTEAFF
J gene: TRBJ2-3; D gene: TRBD1; V gene: TRBV28; CDR3 protein: CASSPMGTGVYTQYF
J gene: TRBJ1-6; D gene: -; V gene: TRBV18; CDR3 protein: CASSPEQGRNSPLHF
J gene: TRBJ2-1; D gene: -; V gene: TRBV21-1; CDR3 protein: CASSPPRVRRDEQFF
J gene: TRBJ2-1; D gene: TRBD1; V gene: TRBV6-4; CDR3 protein: CASSDRGDRYYNEQFF
J gene: TRBJ1-1; D gene: -; V gene: TRBV2; CDR3 protein: CASSPRGSNTEAFF
J gene: TRBJ2-3; D gene: TRBD2; V gene: TRBV10-3; CDR3 protein: CAISESTSGGLSTDTQYF
J gene: TRBJ2-1; D gene: -; V gene: TRBV5-8; CDR3 protein: CASSYSGNNEQFF
J gene: TRBJ2-7; D gene: -; V gene: TRBV3-1/TRBV3-2; CDR3 protein: CASSQDRVRAYEQYF
J gene: TRBJ2-3; D gene: -; V gene: TRBV19; CDR3 protein: CASSTSVDTSSTDTQYF
J gene: TRBJ1-2; D gene: TRBD1; V gene: TRBV7-9; CDR3 protein: CASSEGQALSEGYTF
J gene: TRBJ1-5; D gene: -; V gene: TRBV5-6; CDR3 protein: CASSQSFYSNQPQHF
J gene: TRBJ2-5; D gene: -; V gene: TRBV2; CDR3 protein: CASSEGAESETQYF
J gene: TRBJ2-1; D gene: -; V gene: TRBV6-5; CDR3 protein: CASSQNQGSYNEQFF
J gene: TRBJ2-5; D gene: TRBD1; V gene: TRBV3-1/TRBV3-2; CDR3 protein: CASSQGQKETQYF
J gene: TRBJ2-5; D gene: -; V gene: TRBV19; CDR3 protein: CASSKDYQETQYF
J gene: TRBJ2-7; D gene: TRBD1; V gene: TRBV5-4; CDR3 protein: CASSSGQGTYEQYF
J gene: TRBJ2-7; D gene: TRBD1; V gene: TRBV4-1; CDR3 protein: CASRPDRSHEQYF
J gene: TRBJ1-5; D gene: -; V gene: TRBV5-8; CDR3 protein: CASSAPGQPQHF
J gene: TRBJ2-3; D gene: TRBD2; V gene: TRBV4-3; CDR3 protein: CASSQDLGLAGADTQYF
J gene: TRBJ2-7; D gene: TRBD2; V gene: TRBV20-1; CDR3 protein: CSASSSGGAYEQYF
J gene: TRBJ2-3; D gene: TRBD1; V gene: TRBV7-9; CDR3 protein: CASSLLTGDTQYF
J gene: TRBJ2-5; D gene: TRBD1; V gene: TRBV3-1/TRBV3-2; CDR3 protein: CASKLQDRGGWETQYF
J gene: TRBJ1-2; D gene: TRBD1; V gene: TRBV12-5; CDR3 protein: CASGLEQGATYGYTF
J gene: TRBJ2-5; D gene: -; V gene: TRBV6-5; CDR3 protein: CASSYTFSGTQYF
J gene: TRBJ2-3; D gene: -; V gene: TRBV5-1; CDR3 protein: CASSLSGSTDTQYF
J gene: TRBJ1-2; D gene: -; V gene: TRBV11-2; CDR3 protein: CASSPIYSAYGYTF
J gene: TRBJ2-7; D gene: -; V gene: TRBV5-4; CDR3 protein: CASSLRAGPSYEQYF
J gene: TRBJ1-2; D gene: -; V gene: TRBV6-6; CDR3 protein: CASSWGGMNYGYTF
J gene: TRBJ1-3; D gene: -; V gene: TRBV4-3; CDR3 protein: CASSQESPAFSSGNTIYF
J gene: TRBJ2-3; D gene: -; V gene: TRBV2; CDR3 protein: CASSPIRTDTQYF